This T cell receptor beta chain was identified during a study of T cell repertoires in cytomegalovirus infection. Study-wide results and limits: HLA-C-restricted CMV-specific TCR beta clonotypes were dominant in the ex vivo response. Cumulative frequency of public TCR beta families picked out carriers of CMV plus the relevant HLA.

TCRdb re-called the reads through MiXCR, storing one row per CDR3 protein. The data contain around 900,000 distinct CDR3 sequences, approximately 32% of them singletons. Germline V gene sequence: CDR1 LNHNV, CDR2 YYDKDF (reference sequence). V trimming: 1 base; J trimming: 5 bases; junction bases outside the gene matches: 1. The CDR3 contains 13 residues. In this sample, this clonotype turned up a few times. Its target is unknown. The starting material was cultured CD8+ T cells from PBMCs, obtained from culture after CMV antigen stimulation. The chain is built from TRBV15 and TRBJ2-7, with 8 nucleotides matching TRBD1. This clonotype originated in a human donor in good health (CMV status not recorded). Some clones in this sample may be carry-over from other donors' samples. The chain's CDR3 is CATSRARGHEQYF. The CDR3 coding sequence is TGTGCCACCAGCAGAGCCAGGGGGCACGAGCAGTACTTC.